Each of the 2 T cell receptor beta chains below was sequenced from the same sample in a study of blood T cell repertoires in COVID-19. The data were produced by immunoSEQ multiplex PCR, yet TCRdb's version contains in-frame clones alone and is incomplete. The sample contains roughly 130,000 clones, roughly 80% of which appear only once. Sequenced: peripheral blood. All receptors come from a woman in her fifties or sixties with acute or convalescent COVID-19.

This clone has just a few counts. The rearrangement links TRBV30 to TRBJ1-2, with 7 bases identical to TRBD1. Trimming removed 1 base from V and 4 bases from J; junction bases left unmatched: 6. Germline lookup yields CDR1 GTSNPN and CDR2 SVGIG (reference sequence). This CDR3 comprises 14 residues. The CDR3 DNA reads TGTGCCTGGAGTGAAACGACAGGGACCTATGGCTACACCTTC. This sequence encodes CAWSETTGTYGYTF. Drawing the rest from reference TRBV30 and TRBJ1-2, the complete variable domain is SQTIHQWPATLVQPVGSPLSLECTVEGTSNPNLYWYRQAAGRGLQLLFYSVGIGQISSEVPQNLSASRPQDRQFILSSKKLLLSDSGFYLCAWSETTGTYGYTFGSGTRLTVV.

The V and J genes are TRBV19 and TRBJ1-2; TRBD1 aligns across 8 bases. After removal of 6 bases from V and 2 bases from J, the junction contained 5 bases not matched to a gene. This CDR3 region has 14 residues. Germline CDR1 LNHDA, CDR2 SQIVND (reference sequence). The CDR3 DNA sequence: TGTGCCAGTAGAAAGGACAGGGCAAACTATGGCTACACCTTC. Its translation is CASRKDRANYGYTF.